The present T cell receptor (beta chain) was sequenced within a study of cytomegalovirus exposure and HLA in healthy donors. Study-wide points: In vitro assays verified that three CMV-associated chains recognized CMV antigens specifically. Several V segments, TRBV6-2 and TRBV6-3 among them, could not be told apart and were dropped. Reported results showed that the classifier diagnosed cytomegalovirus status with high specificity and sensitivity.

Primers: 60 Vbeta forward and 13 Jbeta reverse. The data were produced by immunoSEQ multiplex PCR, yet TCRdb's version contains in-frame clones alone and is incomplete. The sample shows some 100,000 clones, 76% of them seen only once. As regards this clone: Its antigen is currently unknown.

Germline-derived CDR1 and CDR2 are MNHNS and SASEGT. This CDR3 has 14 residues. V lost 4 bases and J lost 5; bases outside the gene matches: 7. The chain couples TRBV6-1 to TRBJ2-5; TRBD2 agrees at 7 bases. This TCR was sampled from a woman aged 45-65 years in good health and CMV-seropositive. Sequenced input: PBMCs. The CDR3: CASSGGGSLETQYF. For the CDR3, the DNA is TGTGCCAGCAGTGGGGGCGGGAGTTTGGAGACCCAGTACTTC.